This T cell receptor beta chain was retrieved from a study of T cells in Graves' hyperthyroidism and ophthalmopathy. It was RNA transcripts that yielded the amplified TCR beta CDR3 regions. First-round RT-PCR with HTBI primers amplified the TCR CDR3 region. One entry per CDR3 protein results from TCRdb running MiXCR on the multiplex PCR reads. The sample contains a few hundred thousand distinct CDR3 sequences, roughly 16% of which appear only once. Trimming took off 0 bases at V and 6 bases at J, with 8 bases between the two ends. Germline-derived CDR1 and CDR2 are LGHDT and YNNKEL (reference sequence). CDR3 length: 13 residues. This clonotype has a handful of counts.

The rearrangement uses TRBV3-1 and TRBJ1-2; perhaps TRBD1 as D (6 bases). The clonotype comes from a woman aged 25-40 years with Graves' ophthalmopathy. The sample consisted of blood. The CDR3 region has the DNA TGTGCCAGCAGCCAAGATTCAGGGGATGGCTACACCTTC. The encoded protein is CASSQDSGDGYTF.